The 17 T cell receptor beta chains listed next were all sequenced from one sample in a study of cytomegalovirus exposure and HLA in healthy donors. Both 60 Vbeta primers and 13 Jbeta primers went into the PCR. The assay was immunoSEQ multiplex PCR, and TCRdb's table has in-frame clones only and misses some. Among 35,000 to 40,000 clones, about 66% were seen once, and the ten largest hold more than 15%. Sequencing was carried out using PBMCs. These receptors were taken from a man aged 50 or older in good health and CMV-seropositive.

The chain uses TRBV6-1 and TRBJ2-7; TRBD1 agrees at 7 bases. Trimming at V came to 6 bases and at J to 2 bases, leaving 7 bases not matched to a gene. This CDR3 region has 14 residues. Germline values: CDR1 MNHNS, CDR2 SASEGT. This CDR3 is CASRGGQSAYEQYF. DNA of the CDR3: TGTGCCAGCAGAGGGGGACAGTCAGCCTACGAGCAGTACTTC.

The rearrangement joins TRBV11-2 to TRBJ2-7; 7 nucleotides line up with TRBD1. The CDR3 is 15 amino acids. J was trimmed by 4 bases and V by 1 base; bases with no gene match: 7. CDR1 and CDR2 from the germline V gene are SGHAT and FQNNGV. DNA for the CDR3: TGTGCCAGCAGCTTAGCCCTAGGGACAGCGTACGAGCAGTACTTC. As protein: CASSLALGTAYEQYF.

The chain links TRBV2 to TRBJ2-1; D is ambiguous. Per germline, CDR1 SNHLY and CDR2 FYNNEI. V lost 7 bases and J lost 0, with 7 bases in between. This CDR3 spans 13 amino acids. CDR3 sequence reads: CASIPDSYNEQFF. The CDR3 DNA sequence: TGTGCCAGCATTCCAGACTCCTACAATGAGCAGTTCTTC. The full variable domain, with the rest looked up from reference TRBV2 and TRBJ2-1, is EPEVTQTPSHQVTQMGQEVILRCVPISNHLYFYWYRQILGQKVEFLVSFYNNEISEKSEIFDDQFSVERPDGSNFTLKIRSTKLEDSAMYFCASIPDSYNEQFFGPGTRLTVL.

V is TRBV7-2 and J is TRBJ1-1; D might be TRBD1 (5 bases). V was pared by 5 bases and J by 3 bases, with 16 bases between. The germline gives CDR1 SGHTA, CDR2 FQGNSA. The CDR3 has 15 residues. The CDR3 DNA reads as TGTGCCAGCAGCCGAGTCGGGGGAGGGGACACTGAAGCTTTCTTT. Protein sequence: CASSRVGGGDTEAFF.

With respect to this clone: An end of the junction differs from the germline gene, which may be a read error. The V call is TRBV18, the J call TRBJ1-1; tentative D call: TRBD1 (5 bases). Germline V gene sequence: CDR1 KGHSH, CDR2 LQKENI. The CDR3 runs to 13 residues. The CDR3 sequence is CASSPPAGGKAFF. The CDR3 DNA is TGTGCCAGCTCCCCACCTGCTGGGGGGAAGGCTTTCTTT.

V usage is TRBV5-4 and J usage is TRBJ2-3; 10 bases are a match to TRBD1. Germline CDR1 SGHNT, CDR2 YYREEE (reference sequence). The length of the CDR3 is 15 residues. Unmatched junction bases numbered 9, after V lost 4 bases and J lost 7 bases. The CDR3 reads CASSTGTGDFNTQYF. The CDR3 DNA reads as TGTGCCAGCAGCACCGGGACAGGGGATTTCAATACGCAGTATTTT.

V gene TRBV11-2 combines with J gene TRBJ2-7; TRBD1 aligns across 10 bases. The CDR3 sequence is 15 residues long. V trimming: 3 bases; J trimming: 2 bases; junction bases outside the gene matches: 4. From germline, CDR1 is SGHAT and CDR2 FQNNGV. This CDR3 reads CASSLTGGSPYEQYF. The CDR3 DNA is TGTGCCAGCAGCTTGACAGGGGGCTCCCCCTACGAGCAGTACTTC.

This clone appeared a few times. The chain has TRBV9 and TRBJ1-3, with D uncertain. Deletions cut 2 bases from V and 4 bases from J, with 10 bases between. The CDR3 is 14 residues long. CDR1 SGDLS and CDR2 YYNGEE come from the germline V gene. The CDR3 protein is CASSVKAEGNTIYF. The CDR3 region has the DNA TGTGCCAGCAGCGTTAAGGCGGAAGGAAACACCATATATTTT.

The CDR3 DNA is TGTGCCAGCAGCTCCCGCCTCGGCACTGAAGCTTTCTTT. It specifies CASSSRLGTEAFF. The chain employs TRBV9 and TRBJ1-1; D is uncertain. The ends were cut back, 4 bases at V and 4 bases at J, with 11 bases in the middle. Germline V CDR1 and CDR2: SGDLS, YYNGEE. This CDR3 comprises 13 residues.

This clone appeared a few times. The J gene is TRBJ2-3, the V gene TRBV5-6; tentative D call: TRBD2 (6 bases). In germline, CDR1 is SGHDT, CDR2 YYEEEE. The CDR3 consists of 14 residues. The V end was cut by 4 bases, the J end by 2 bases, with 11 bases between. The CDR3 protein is CASSHRGTTDTQYF. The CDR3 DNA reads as TGTGCCAGCAGCCACCGGGGGACCACAGATACGCAGTATTTT.

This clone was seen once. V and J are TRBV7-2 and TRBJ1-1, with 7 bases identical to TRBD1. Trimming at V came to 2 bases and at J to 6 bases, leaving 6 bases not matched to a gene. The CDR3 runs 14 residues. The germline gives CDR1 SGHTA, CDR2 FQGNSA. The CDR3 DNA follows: TGTGCCAGCAGCTTATTAGGGGGCGAGGCTGAAGCTTTCTTT. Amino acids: CASSLLGGEAEAFF.

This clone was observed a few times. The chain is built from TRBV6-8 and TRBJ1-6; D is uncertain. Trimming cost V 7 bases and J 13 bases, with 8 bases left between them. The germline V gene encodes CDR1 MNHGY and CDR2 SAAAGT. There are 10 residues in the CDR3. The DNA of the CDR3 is TGTGCCAGCAACGGGTACCCCCTCCACTTT. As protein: CASNGYPLHF.

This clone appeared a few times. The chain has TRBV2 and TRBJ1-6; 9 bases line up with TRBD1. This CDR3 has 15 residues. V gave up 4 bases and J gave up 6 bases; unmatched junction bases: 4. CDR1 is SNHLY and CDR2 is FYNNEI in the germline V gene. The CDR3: CASSARTGVNSPLHF. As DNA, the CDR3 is TGTGCCAGCAGTGCCAGGACAGGGGTTAATTCACCCCTCCACTTT.

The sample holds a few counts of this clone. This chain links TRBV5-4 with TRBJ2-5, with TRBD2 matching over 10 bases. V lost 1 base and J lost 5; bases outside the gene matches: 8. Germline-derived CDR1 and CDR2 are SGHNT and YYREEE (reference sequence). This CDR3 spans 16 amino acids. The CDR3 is CASSLRLAGAEETQYF. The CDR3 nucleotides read TGTGCCAGCAGCTTGCGGCTAGCGGGGGCGGAGGAGACCCAGTACTTC.

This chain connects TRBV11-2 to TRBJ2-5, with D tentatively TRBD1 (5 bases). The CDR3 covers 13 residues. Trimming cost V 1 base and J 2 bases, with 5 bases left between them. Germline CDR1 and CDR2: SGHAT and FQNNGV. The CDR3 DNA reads TGTGCCAGCAGCTTAGGACAGCAAGAGACCCAGTACTTC. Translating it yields CASSLGQQETQYF.

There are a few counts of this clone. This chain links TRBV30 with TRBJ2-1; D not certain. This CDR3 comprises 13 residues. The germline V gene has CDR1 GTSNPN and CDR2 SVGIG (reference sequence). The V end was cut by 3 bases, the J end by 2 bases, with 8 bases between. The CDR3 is CAWSRDTYNEQFF. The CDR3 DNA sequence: TGTGCCTGGAGCCGAGACACCTACAATGAGCAGTTCTTC.

CDR3 bases: TGTGCCAGCAGTTACGGGGACAGGGCAGAAGCTTTCTTT. This codes for CASSYGDRAEAFF. The genes are TRBV6-5 and TRBJ1-1; 9 bases are shared with TRBD1. The CDR3 is made up of 13 amino acids. V lost 2 bases and J lost 8; bases outside the gene matches: 3. Germline V gene sequence: CDR1 MNHEY, CDR2 SVGAGI.